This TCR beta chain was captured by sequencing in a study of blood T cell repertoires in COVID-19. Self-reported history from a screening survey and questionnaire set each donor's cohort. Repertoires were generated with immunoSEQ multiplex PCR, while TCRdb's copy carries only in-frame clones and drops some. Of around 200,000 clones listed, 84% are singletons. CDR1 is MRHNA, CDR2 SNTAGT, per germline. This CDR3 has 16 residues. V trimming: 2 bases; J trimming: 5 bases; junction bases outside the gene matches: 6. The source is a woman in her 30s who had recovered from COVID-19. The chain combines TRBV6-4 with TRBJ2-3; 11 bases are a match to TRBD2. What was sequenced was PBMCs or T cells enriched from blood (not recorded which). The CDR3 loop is CASSDVAGGPEDTQYF. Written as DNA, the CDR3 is TGTGCCAGCAGTGACGTAGCGGGGGGGCCTGAAGATACGCAGTATTTT.